The clone carrying this T cell receptor beta chain came up a few times. Its antigen is still unknown. The sample originates from a study of regulatory dendritic cells for organ transplantation. The study's findings and limits: The authors noted considerable between-person heterogeneity in alloreactive memory CD8+ cells.

CD4+ or CD8+ T cells were sorted as naive CD45RA+ or memory CD45RO+. The method was immunoSEQ multiplex PCR; TCRdb's version includes in-frame clones alone and lacks a portion of them. Of tens of thousands of clones in the sample, 82% were seen once. Germline V gives CDR1 SGHVS, CDR2 FQNEAQ. V was cut by 8 bases and J by 10 bases, with 21 bases left in between. CDR3 length: 15 amino acids. The receptor was derived from a human donor in good health. Sequencing was carried out using naive CD8+ T cells from blood. Subset of the sample: CD45RA+ naive T cells. The V gene is TRBV7-8, the J gene TRBJ1-6; D gene ambiguous. The CDR3 DNA follows: TGTGCCAGCTGCCTGAGGGTACCGGTTAACTCACCCCTCCACTTT. Amino acids: CASCLRVPVNSPLHF. Supplemented by reference TRBV7-8 and TRBJ1-6, the full variable domain reads GAGVSQSPRYKVAKRGQDVALRCDPISGHVSLFWYQQALGQGPEFLTYFQNEAQLDKSGLPSDRFFAERPEGSVSTLKIQRTQQEDSAVYLCASCLRVPVNSPLHFGNGTRLTVT.